The following is a T cell receptor beta chain sequence with its context. Its cognate antigen is unknown. This sample is part of a study of T-cell reconstitution after alpha-beta-depleted transplantation in children. Unique molecular identifiers featured in how the TCRbeta library was prepared. TCRdb used MiXCR to reprocess the PCR reads, holding one entry per CDR3 protein. The sample contains tens of thousands of distinct CDR3 sequences, 15% to 20% of which appear only once. Study-level results: The high TCRbeta diversity at day 60 in some patients came from surviving recipient T cells and thymic progenitors. When one year had passed after transplant, most T-cell counts and diversity came from newly produced T cells. It was reported that alpha-beta T cells came from several hundred expanded graft clones (about two months after transplant).

The TCR comes from a male patient between 2 and 9 years old who had a stem cell transplant for acute lymphoblastic leukemia, so the T cells may come from the graft donor. The specimen comprised PBMCs, mostly from graft donor cells, sampled 360 days after TCRalphabeta/CD19-depleted stem cell transplant.

The CDR3 coding sequence is TGCGCCAGCAGTGAGTCGGGGGGTGGGCGGATGAACACTGAAGCTTTCTTT. Its protein is CASSESGGGRMNTEAFF. The rearrangement links TRBV10-2 to TRBJ1-1; D perhaps matches TRBD1 (5 bases). The CDR3 is made up of 17 amino acids. In germline, CDR1 is WSHSY, CDR2 SAAADI. Trimming took 0 bases from V and 0 from J, leaving 14 bases between them.